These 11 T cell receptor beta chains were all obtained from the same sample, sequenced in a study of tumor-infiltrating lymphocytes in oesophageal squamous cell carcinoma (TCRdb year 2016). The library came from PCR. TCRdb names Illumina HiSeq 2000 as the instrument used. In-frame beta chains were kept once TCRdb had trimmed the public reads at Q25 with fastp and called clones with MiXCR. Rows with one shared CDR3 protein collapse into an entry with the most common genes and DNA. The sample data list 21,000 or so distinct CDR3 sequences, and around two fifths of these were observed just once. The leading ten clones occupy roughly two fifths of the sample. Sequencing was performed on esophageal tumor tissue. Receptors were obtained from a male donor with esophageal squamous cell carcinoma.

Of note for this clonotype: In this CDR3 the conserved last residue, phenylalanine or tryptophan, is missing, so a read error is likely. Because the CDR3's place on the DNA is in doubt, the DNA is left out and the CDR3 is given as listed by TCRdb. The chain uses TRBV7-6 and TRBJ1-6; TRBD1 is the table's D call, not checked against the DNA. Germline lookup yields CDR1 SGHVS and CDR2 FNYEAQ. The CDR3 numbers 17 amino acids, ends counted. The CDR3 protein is CASSLVAAGGDEQYFGP.

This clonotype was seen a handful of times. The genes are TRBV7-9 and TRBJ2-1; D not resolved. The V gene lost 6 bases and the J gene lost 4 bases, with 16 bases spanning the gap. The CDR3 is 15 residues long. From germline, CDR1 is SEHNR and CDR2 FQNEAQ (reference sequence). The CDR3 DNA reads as TGTGCCAGCAGGAGTGCTCGGCTAGGATACAATGAGCAGTTCTTC. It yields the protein CASRSARLGYNEQFF.

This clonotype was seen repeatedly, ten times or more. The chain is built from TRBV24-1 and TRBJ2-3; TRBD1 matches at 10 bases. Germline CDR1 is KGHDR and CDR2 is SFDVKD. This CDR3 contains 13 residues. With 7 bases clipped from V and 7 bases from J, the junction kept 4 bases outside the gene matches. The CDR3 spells CATRDRGRYTQYF. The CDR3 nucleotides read TGTGCCACCAGAGACAGGGGGCGATATACGCAGTATTTT.

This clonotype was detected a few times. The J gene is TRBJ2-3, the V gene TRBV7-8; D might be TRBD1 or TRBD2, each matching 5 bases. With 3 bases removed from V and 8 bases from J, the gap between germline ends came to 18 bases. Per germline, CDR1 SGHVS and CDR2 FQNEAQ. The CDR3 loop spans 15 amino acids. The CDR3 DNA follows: TGTGCCAGCAGCTTGGGGGAAGGGATCGGGTTTACGCAGTATTTT. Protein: CASSLGEGIGFTQYF.

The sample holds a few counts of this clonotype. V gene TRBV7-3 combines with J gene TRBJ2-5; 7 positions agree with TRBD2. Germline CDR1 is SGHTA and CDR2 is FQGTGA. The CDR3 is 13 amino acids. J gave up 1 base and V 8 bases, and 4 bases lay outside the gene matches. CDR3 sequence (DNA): TGTGCCAGCTATGGGGGGGGCCAAGAGACCCAGTACTTC. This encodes CASYGGGQETQYF. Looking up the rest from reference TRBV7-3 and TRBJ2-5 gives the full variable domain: GAGVSQTPSNKVTEKGKYVELRCDPISGHTALYWYRQSLGQGPEFLIYFQGTGAADDSGLPNDRFFAVRPEGSVSTLKIQRTERGDSAVYLCASYGGGQETQYFGPGTRLLVL.

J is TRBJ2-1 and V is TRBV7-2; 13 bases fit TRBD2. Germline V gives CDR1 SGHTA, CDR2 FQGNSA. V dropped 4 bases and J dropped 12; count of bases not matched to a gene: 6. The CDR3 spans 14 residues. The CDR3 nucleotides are TGTGCCAGCAGCTCACTAGCGGGAGGGTCTGGGCAGTTCTTC. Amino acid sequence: CASSSLAGGSGQFF.

In DNA, the CDR3 is TGTGCCAGTAGCGACAGGGCCGGAGCCTCCTACGAGCAGTACTTC. Its protein product is CASSDRAGASYEQYF. The V gene is TRBV19, the J gene TRBJ2-5; 7 nucleotides agree with TRBD1. The J call may be wrong; the DNA end is better matched by TRBJ2-7. Germline V lookup: CDR1 LNHDA, CDR2 SQIVND (reference sequence). The CDR3 length is 15 residues.

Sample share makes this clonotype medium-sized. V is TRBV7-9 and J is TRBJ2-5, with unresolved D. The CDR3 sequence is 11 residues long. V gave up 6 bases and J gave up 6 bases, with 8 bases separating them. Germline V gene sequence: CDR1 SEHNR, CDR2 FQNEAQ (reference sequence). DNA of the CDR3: TGTGCCAGCAGATCCGACCAGACCCAGTACTTC. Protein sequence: CASRSDQTQYF.

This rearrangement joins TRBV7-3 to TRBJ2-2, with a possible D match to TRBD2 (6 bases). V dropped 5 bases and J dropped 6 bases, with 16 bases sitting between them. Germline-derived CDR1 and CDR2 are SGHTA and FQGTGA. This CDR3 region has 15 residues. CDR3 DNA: TGTGCCAGCAGCCCGGAGGGCGGTATTTCCGGGGAGCTGTTTTTT. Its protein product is CASSPEGGISGELFF.

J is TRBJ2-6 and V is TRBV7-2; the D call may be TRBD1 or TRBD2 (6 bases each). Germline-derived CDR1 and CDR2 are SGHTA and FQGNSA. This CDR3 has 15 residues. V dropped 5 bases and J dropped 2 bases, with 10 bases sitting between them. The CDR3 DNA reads TGTGCCAGCAGCCTAGGGGGGACTGGGGCCAACGTCCTGACTTTC. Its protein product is CASSLGGTGANVLTF.

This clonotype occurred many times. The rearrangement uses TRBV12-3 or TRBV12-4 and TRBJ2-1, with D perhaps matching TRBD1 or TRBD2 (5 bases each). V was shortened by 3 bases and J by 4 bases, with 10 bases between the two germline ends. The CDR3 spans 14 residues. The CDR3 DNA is TGTGCCAGCAGTTTTCGGGACCGATACAATGAGCAGTTCTTC. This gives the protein CASSFRDRYNEQFF.